This T cell receptor (beta chain) was profiled in a study of tumor-infiltrating lymphocytes in primary liver carcinoma. Co-extraction of RNA and DNA was performed on about 18-33 mg of unsorted bulk tissue. Researchers generated TCR beta cDNA from roughly 510 ng of total RNA, relying on a constant-region primer. Three rounds of nested multiplex PCR with slightly modified ARM-PCR produced TCR beta libraries. The first two PCR rounds used TRBV1-TRBV30 primers with a Cbeta primer, 9 to 10 cycles each. TCRdb passed the multiplex PCR reads through MiXCR, listing each CDR3 protein once. The sample carries approximately 92,000 distinct CDR3 sequences, 55% to 70% recorded once. This CDR3 contains 13 residues. The J segment lost 5 bases and the V segment lost 4 bases, leaving 4 bases of the junction unmatched. This clonotype was detected many times.

Material: liver tumor tissue from sampling region 5. Subset indicated: tumor region T5, tumor centre. The V gene is TRBV12-3 or TRBV12-4, the J gene TRBJ2-5, with TRBD1 identical over 7 bases. This receptor was taken from a woman aged 60-70 years with primary liver carcinoma and hepatitis B virus infection. CDR3 amino acids: CASSWGQQETQYF. CDR3 nucleotide sequence: TGTGCCAGCAGTTGGGGACAGCAGGAGACCCAGTACTTC.